The present T cell receptor beta chain was sequenced within a study of PD-L1 blockade in urothelial cancer. This clone has a single count. The time point: pretreatment peripheral blood. Using immunoSEQ multiplex PCR, the repertoire was profiled, and TCRdb retains in-frame clones only, with some absent. The sample has about 79,000 clones, 75% to 90% seen once; the top ten hold more than 12%. V was shortened by 5 bases and J by 6 bases, with 23 bases between the two germline ends. CDR1 and CDR2 (germline): LNHNV, YYDKDF (reference sequence). The CDR3 runs to 16 residues. This TCR derives from a man aged 55 to 70 with urothelial cancer. The chain uses TRBV15 and TRBJ2-7; D may be TRBD2 (6 bases). The input for sequencing was PBMCs, taken around atezolizumab (anti-PD-L1) treatment. CDR3 coding DNA: TGTGCCACCAGCCCCGGCTTGGCGGGGACGACGGCCGAGCAGTACTTC. This translates into CATSPGLAGTTAEQYF.